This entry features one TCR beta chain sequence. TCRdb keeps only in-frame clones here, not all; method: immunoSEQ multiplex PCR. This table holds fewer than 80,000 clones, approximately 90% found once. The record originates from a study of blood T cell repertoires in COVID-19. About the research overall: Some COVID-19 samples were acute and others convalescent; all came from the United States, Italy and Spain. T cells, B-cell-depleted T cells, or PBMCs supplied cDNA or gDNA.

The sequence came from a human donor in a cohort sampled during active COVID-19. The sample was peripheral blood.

The CDR3 loop is CASSLDRGYTGELFF. The CDR3 DNA follows: TGTGCCAGCAGCTTAGACAGGGGCTACACCGGGGAGCTGTTTTTT. The rearrangement links TRBV7-8 to TRBJ2-2; 7 bases map to TRBD1. With 1 base clipped from V and 3 bases from J, the junction kept 2 bases outside the gene matches. This CDR3 comprises 15 residues. Germline V gene data show CDR1 as SGHVS and CDR2 as FQNEAQ.